This TCR beta chain was captured by sequencing in a study of T cells in narcolepsy. Study-level background: Patients with NT1 or NT2 and healthy control donors were enrolled. Study observations and caveats: Autoreactive HCRT-specific and TRIB2-specific clonotypes were marked in same-patient CSF-versus-blood CD4+ comparisons.

The table came from immunoSEQ multiplex PCR; TCRdb's copy has only in-frame clones and leaves some out. The data hold 27,000 or so clones, with approximately 78% observed a single time. CDR3 size: 15 residues. The J segment lost 7 bases and the V segment lost 5 bases, leaving 8 bases of the junction unmatched. CDR1 is SGHVS, CDR2 FQNEAQ, per germline. Note on this clone: Its specificity is not known.

The source material was CD45RA- memory CD4+ T cells from PBMCs. The rearrangement joins TRBV7-8 to TRBJ1-6; TRBD1 matches 7 bases. This TCR was recovered from a human donor with narcolepsy. The CDR3 loop reads CASSSRDRLNSPLHF. CDR3 nucleotides: TGTGCCAGCAGCAGCCGGGACAGACTCAATTCACCCCTCCACTTT.